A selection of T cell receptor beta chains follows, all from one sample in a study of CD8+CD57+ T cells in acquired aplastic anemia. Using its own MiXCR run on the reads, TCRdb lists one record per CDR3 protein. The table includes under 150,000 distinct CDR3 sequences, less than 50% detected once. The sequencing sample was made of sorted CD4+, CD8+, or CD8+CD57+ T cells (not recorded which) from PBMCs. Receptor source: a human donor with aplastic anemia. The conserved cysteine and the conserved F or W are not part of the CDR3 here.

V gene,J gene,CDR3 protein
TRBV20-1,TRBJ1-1,SPLQGGNTEAF
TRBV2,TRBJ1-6,ASRVSYNSPLH
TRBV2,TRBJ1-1,ASSGSDKANTEAF
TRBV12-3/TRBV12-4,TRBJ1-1,ASSPLGGAYTEAF
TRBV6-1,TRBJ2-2,ASSETPGGRGTGELL
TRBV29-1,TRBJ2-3,SFPTQY
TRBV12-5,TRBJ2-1,ASGLVPLVGRYNEQF
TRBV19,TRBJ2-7,ASSMGASGSYEQY
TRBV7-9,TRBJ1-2,ASSLGPVDGYT
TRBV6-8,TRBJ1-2,ASSSPRTGDAYGYT
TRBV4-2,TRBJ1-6,ASSDRQSRSPLH
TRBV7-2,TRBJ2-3,ASSLYADDTQY
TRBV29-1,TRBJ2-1,SVRTNNEQF
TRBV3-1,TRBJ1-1,ASSQAGNTEAF
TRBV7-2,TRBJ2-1,ASSLGSAGGYNEQF
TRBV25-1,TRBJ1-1,ACSLSGRGTEAF
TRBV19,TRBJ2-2,ASSVGTGGELF
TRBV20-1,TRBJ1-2,SASLPGNYGYT
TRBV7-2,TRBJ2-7,ASSSLPERQY